This is a list of T cell receptor beta chains from one sample in a study of cytomegalovirus exposure and HLA in healthy donors. Using immunoSEQ multiplex PCR, the repertoire was profiled, and TCRdb retains in-frame clones only, with some absent. The sample holds 150,000 to 200,000 clones, 85% seen once. Sequencing was done on a sample of PBMCs. All receptors come from a boy between 2 and 10 years old in good health and CMV-seronegative. The CDR3 runs from the conserved cysteine through the conserved F or W. Fields, in order: V gene, D gene, clone size, J gene, CDR3 protein, CDR3 DNA. D genes are given only for firm matches. Only part of the rows carry a size: once, few, many, or a class if the clone is expanded.

v_gene: TRBV4-1
d_gene: TRBD1
abundance: once
j_gene: TRBJ1-2
CDR3aa: CASSRQSDRGNYGYTF
CDR3nt: TGCGCCAGCAGCCGCCAAAGCGACAGGGGGAACTATGGCTACACCTTC

v_gene: TRBV28
d_gene: TRBD2
abundance: .
j_gene: TRBJ2-3
CDR3aa: CASLASGTSGSIGTDTQYF
CDR3nt: TGTGCCAGCCTAGCCTCCGGGACTAGCGGGAGTATTGGCACAGATACGCAGTATTTT

v_gene: TRBV7-9
d_gene: .
abundance: .
j_gene: TRBJ2-7
CDR3aa: CSSSLGQTGSYEQYF
CDR3nt: TGTTCCAGCAGCCTCGGACAGACCGGGTCCTACGAGCAGTACTTC

v_gene: TRBV18
d_gene: .
abundance: few
j_gene: TRBJ2-2
CDR3aa: CASSPTAQPHTGELFF
CDR3nt: TGTGCCAGCTCACCAACCGCACAGCCACACACCGGGGAGCTGTTTTTT

v_gene: TRBV28
d_gene: TRBD2
abundance: .
j_gene: TRBJ2-5
CDR3aa: CASSPLAGADLFQETQYF
CDR3nt: TGTGCCAGCAGTCCACTAGCGGGGGCTGACCTTTTTCAAGAGACCCAGTACTTC

v_gene: TRBV5-4
d_gene: .
abundance: few
j_gene: TRBJ2-7
CDR3aa: CASSLGSGWAYEQYF
CDR3nt: TGTGCCAGCAGCTTAGGCAGCGGGTGGGCCTACGAGCAGTACTTC

v_gene: TRBV10-1
d_gene: .
abundance: .
j_gene: TRBJ2-7
CDR3aa: CASSEGLGAAYEQYF
CDR3nt: TGCGCCAGCAGTGAGGGGCTAGGGGCCGCCTACGAGCAGTACTTC

v_gene: TRBV7-7
d_gene: .
abundance: .
j_gene: TRBJ2-3
CDR3aa: CASSLGRSTDTQYF
CDR3nt: TGTGCTAGCAGCTTGGGCAGAAGCACAGATACGCAGTATTTT

v_gene: TRBV30
d_gene: .
abundance: .
j_gene: TRBJ2-5
CDR3aa: CAWSVSWTQYF
CDR3nt: TGTGCCTGGAGTGTTAGTTGGACCCAGTACTTC

v_gene: TRBV28
d_gene: TRBD1
abundance: .
j_gene: TRBJ2-3
CDR3aa: CASSLPSGQGITDTQYF
CDR3nt: TGTGCCAGCAGTTTACCCTCGGGACAGGGTATAACAGATACGCAGTATTTT

v_gene: TRBV6-6
d_gene: TRBD1
abundance: .
j_gene: TRBJ1-3
CDR3aa: CASSPGDSSGNTIYF
CDR3nt: TGTGCCAGCAGTCCCGGGGACAGCTCTGGAAACACCATATATTTT

v_gene: TRBV11-2
d_gene: .
abundance: .
j_gene: TRBJ1-2
CDR3aa: CASSWEAEANYGYTF
CDR3nt: TGTGCCAGCAGCTGGGAGGCGGAAGCTAACTATGGCTACACCTTC

v_gene: TRBV28
d_gene: TRBD1
abundance: .
j_gene: TRBJ2-1
CDR3aa: CASSWDRGPISYNEQFF
CDR3nt: TGTGCCAGCAGTTGGGACAGGGGGCCGATCTCCTACAATGAGCAGTTCTTC

v_gene: TRBV14
d_gene: TRBD1
abundance: .
j_gene: TRBJ2-1
CDR3aa: CASSWDRVNEQFF
CDR3nt: TGTGCCAGCAGCTGGGACAGGGTCAATGAGCAGTTCTTC

v_gene: TRBV5-1
d_gene: .
abundance: .
j_gene: TRBJ2-1
CDR3aa: CASSLVGTFPDPISYNEQFF
CDR3nt: TGCGCCAGCAGCTTGGTGGGGACTTTCCCTGACCCCATATCCTACAATGAGCAGTTCTTC

v_gene: TRBV21-1
d_gene: .
abundance: .
j_gene: TRBJ2-3
CDR3aa: CASMRGGSTDTQYF
CDR3nt: TGTGCCAGCATGAGGGGGGGTAGCACAGATACGCAGTATTTT

v_gene: TRBV5-1
d_gene: .
abundance: .
j_gene: TRBJ2-5
CDR3aa: CASLAQGGEETQYF
CDR3nt: TGCGCCAGCCTTGCCCAGGGTGGTGAAGAGACCCAGTACTTC